The next 6 T cell receptor beta chains were all read from a single sample in a study of blood T cell repertoires in COVID-19. Assay used: immunoSEQ multiplex PCR; TCRdb lists only in-frame clones, some missing. Among 100,000 to 120,000 clones listed, 65% to 80% were seen once. Sequencing input: peripheral blood. The receptors derive from a woman in her sixties with acute or convalescent COVID-19.

A few counts support this clone. The gene calls are TRBV30 and TRBJ1-2; D not resolved. Looked up from germline, CDR1 is GTSNPN and CDR2 is SVGIG (reference sequence). The CDR3 covers 14 residues. V lost 2 bases and J lost 2, with 12 bases in between. As DNA, the CDR3 is TGTGCCTGGAGTCGGACGTCGGGGAACTATGGCTACACCTTC. This gives the protein CAWSRTSGNYGYTF.

The rearrangement links TRBV5-1 to TRBJ2-7; D might be TRBD2 (6 bases). Per the germline V gene, CDR1 is SGHRS and CDR2 is YFSETQ. Deletions cut 4 bases from V and 3 bases from J, with 17 bases between. There are 15 residues in the CDR3. Here the CDR3 reads CASSPILRGNYEQYF. The DNA of the CDR3 is TGCGCCAGCAGCCCAATCCTGCGGGGTAACTACGAGCAGTACTTC.

V gene TRBV7-2 combines with J gene TRBJ1-1; 7 positions agree with TRBD1. With 5 bases clipped from V and 6 bases from J, the junction kept 9 bases outside the gene matches. This CDR3 spans 14 amino acids. Germline-derived CDR1 and CDR2 are SGHTA and FQGNSA. The CDR3 DNA is TGTGCCAGCAGCATAAACAGGGGAGACGCTGAAGCTTTCTTT. It translates to CASSINRGDAEAFF.

The chain joins TRBV28 to TRBJ1-4, with D perhaps matching TRBD1 (6 bases). Germline loops: CDR1 MDHEN, CDR2 SYDVKM. The ends were cut back, 8 bases at V and 6 bases at J, with 16 bases in the middle. CDR3 length: 14 amino acids. The CDR3, as DNA: TGTGCCAGCGGCCTCCGGGACACCCATGAAAAACTGTTTTTT. Translated, it gives CASGLRDTHEKLFF.

The CDR3 sequence is CASSLVGMGAFF. CDR3 coding DNA: TGTGCCAGCAGCTTGGTCGGGATGGGAGCTTTCTTT. The chain links TRBV5-4 to TRBJ1-1; no definite D call. V lost 0 bases to trimming and J lost 10 bases, with 10 bases between them. The CDR3 covers 12 residues. Germline V gives CDR1 SGHNT, CDR2 YYREEE (reference sequence).

A remark on this clone: Different DNA sequences within this sample yield the same CDR3. The chain is built from TRBV28 and TRBJ1-2, with a tentative D call TRBD1 (5 bases). The CDR3 has 13 residues. Trimming stripped 2 bases from V and 4 bases from J, with 8 bases between. The germline CDR1 and CDR2 sequences are MDHEN and SYDVKM. Here the CDR3 reads CASSLGGTYGYTF. The CDR3 nucleotides are TGTGCCAGCAGTTTAGGGGGGACCTATGGCTACACCTTC.